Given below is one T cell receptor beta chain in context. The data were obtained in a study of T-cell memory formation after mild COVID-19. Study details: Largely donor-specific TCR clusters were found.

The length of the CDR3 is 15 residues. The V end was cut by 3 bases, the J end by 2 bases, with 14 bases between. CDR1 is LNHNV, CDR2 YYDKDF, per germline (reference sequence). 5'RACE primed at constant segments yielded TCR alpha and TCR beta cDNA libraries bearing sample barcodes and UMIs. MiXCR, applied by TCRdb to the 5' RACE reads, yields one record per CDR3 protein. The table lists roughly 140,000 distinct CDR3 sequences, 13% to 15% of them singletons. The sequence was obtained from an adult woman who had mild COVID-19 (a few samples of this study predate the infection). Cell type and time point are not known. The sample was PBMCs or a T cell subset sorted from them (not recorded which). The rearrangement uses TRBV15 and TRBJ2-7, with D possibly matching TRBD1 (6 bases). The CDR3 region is CATSRDSRRTYEQYF. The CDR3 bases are TGTGCCACCAGCAGGGACAGCCGAAGAACCTACGAGCAGTACTTC.